Listed below are T cell receptor beta chains from one sample, sequenced in a study of blood T cell repertoires in COVID-19. Produced via immunoSEQ multiplex PCR; TCRdb's table is partial and in-frame only. The data show fewer than 200,000 clones, over 80% seen once. Input material: peripheral blood. The receptors were gathered from a woman between 70 and 85 years old with COVID-19, enrolled during active disease. The CDR3 runs from the conserved cysteine through the conserved F or W. A D gene is named only where the DNA matches it firmly. Only part of the rows carry a size: once, few, many, or a class if the clone is expanded.

CATRPSAGELFF,TGTGCCACCCGTCCTTCAGCGGGGGAGCTGTTTTTT,.,TRBV19,.,TRBJ2-2
CASSRLAGGTYNEQFF,TGCGCCAGCAGCCGGCTAGCGGGAGGTACCTACAATGAGCAGTTCTTC,TRBD2,TRBV4-3,.,TRBJ2-1
CASSSPSGTQYF,TGTGCCAGCAGCTCTCCTAGCGGGACCCAGTACTTC,TRBD2,TRBV7-8,few,TRBJ2-5
CASSLGSGYEETQYF,TGTGCCAGCAGCCTTGGTTCCGGGTACGAGGAGACCCAGTACTTC,.,TRBV13,.,TRBJ2-5
CASSLYGVGEDAIRTF,TGTGCCAGCAGTCTCTACGGGGTGGGGGAGGATGCCATAAGAACTTTC,.,TRBV3-1/TRBV3-2,.,TRBJ2-6
CSGGDRVTETQYF,TGCAGCGGCGGGGACAGGGTAACAGAGACCCAGTACTTC,TRBD1,TRBV29-1,.,TRBJ2-5
CASSLSSGRAGNNEQFF,TGTGCCAGCAGTTTAAGTAGCGGGAGGGCAGGAAACAATGAGCAGTTCTTC,TRBD2,TRBV28,.,TRBJ2-1
CASSVAGRGNEKLFF,TGTGCCAGCAGCGTAGCGGGCAGGGGTAATGAAAAACTGTTTTTT,.,TRBV9,few,TRBJ1-4
CASSRRRQGATGTGPLHF,TGTGCCAGCAGCCGTCGGCGACAGGGGGCGACCGGGACCGGGCCCCTCCACTTT,TRBD1,TRBV27,.,TRBJ1-6
CASSFSGGKEQYF,TGTGCCAGCAGCTTTTCCGGGGGGAAAGAGCAGTACTTC,TRBD2,TRBV5-4,few,TRBJ2-7
CASSLVMDSSACTF,TGTGCCAGCAGCTTAGTTATGGACAGTTCGGCCTGCACCTTC,.,TRBV7-9,.,TRBJ1-2
CASRGVAGGYEQYF,TGTGCCAGCAGAGGGGTAGCGGGAGGCTACGAGCAGTACTTC,TRBD2,TRBV7-2,.,TRBJ2-7
CASSQEGLYTGELFF,TGCGCCAGCAGCCAAGAGGGACTTTACACCGGGGAGCTGTTTTTT,.,TRBV4-3,.,TRBJ2-2
CASSYEGRELYNEQFF,TGTGCCAGCAGTTACGAGGGCCGGGAGCTCTACAATGAGCAGTTCTTC,.,TRBV6-5,.,TRBJ2-1
CATSSGTPDTQYF,TGTGCCACCAGTAGCGGGACCCCAGATACGCAGTATTTT,TRBD2,TRBV24-1,.,TRBJ2-3
CASSLFAGGMVNEQFF,TGTGCCAGCAGCTTGTTTGCGGGAGGGATGGTCAATGAGCAGTTCTTC,TRBD2,TRBV11-2,.,TRBJ2-1
CASSRAQRQETQYF,TGTGCCAGCAGCCGGGCGCAAAGGCAAGAGACCCAGTACTTC,.,TRBV6-2/TRBV6-3,.,TRBJ2-5
CASSLQQGSTEAFF,TGTGCCAGCAGCTTGCAACAGGGGAGCACTGAAGCTTTCTTT,TRBD1,TRBV7-2,.,TRBJ1-1
CATSDTTANTGELFF,TGTGCCACCAGTGATACGACAGCGAACACCGGGGAGCTGTTTTTT,.,TRBV24-1,once,TRBJ2-2
CASSPLAGGLRNEQFF,TGTGCCAGCAGCCCCCTAGCGGGAGGTCTTAGGAATGAGCAGTTCTTC,TRBD2,TRBV3-1/TRBV3-2,.,TRBJ2-1
CASSLGRKTSIGELFF,TGTGCCAGCAGCTTAGGGAGGAAGACGAGTATCGGGGAGCTGTTTTTT,.,TRBV7-9,.,TRBJ2-2
CASSESTSYQETQYF,TGCGCCAGCAGTGAGTCGACTAGCTACCAAGAGACCCAGTACTTC,TRBD2,TRBV10-1,.,TRBJ2-5
CASEQTGVNTEAFF,TGTGCCAGCGAACAGACAGGGGTGAACACTGAAGCTTTCTTT,TRBD1,TRBV5-4,many,TRBJ1-1
CSSERNYGYTF,TGCAGCTCCGAGCGAAACTATGGCTACACCTTC,.,TRBV29-1,.,TRBJ1-2
CAISGSQGGSNEQFF,TGTGCCATCAGTGGTTCACAGGGCGGGTCCAATGAGCAGTTCTTC,.,TRBV10-3,.,TRBJ2-1
CSVDKAGGSRSYNEQFF,TGCAGCGTTGATAAGGCGGGCGGGAGTCGTTCCTACAATGAGCAGTTCTTC,TRBD2,TRBV29-1,.,TRBJ2-1
CASSSGQGGQPQHF,TGTGCCAGCAGTTCGGGACAGGGGGGACAGCCCCAGCATTTT,TRBD1,TRBV28,.,TRBJ1-5
CASIGSLVDTEAFF,TGTGCCAGTATCGGCAGCCTAGTTGACACTGAAGCTTTCTTT,.,TRBV19,.,TRBJ1-1
CASSEEGGAWNEQFF,TGTGCCAGCAGTGAAGAAGGGGGCGCATGGAATGAGCAGTTCTTC,TRBD1,TRBV6-1,.,TRBJ2-1
CASSGDRGAAEAFF,TGTGCCAGCTCAGGGGACAGGGGGGCCGCTGAAGCTTTCTTT,TRBD1,TRBV18,once,TRBJ1-1
CAISESTGEETQYF,TGTGCCATCAGTGAGTCGACAGGGGAAGAGACCCAGTACTTC,TRBD1,TRBV10-3,.,TRBJ2-5
CASSLIHYEQYF,TGTGCCAGCAGCTTAATTCACTACGAGCAGTACTTC,.,TRBV13,.,TRBJ2-7
CASSRLNADRAYEQYF,TGTGCCAGCAGTCGACTTAACGCGGACAGGGCCTACGAGCAGTACTTC,TRBD1,TRBV27,.,TRBJ2-7
CASSLDRGRTEAFF,TGTGCCAGCAGCCTCGACAGGGGGCGGACTGAAGCTTTCTTT,TRBD1,TRBV7-2,.,TRBJ1-1
CASSLWETTFSYEQYF,TGCGCCAGCAGCTTGTGGGAGACGACCTTTTCCTACGAGCAGTACTTC,.,TRBV5-1,.,TRBJ2-7
CASRPQGNGANVLTF,TGTGCCAGCAGGCCCCAGGGGAACGGGGCCAACGTCCTGACTTTC,.,TRBV27,.,TRBJ2-6
CASSPGVTDTQYF,TGTGCCAGCAGCCCAGGGGTCACAGATACGCAGTATTTT,.,TRBV4-2,.,TRBJ2-3
CASSLKGADTQYF,TGTGCCAGCAGCTTAAAGGGGGCAGATACGCAGTATTTT,.,TRBV7-9,.,TRBJ2-3
CASSSWRGGGSDSQYF,TGCGCCAGCAGCTCTTGGCGGGGGGGTGGATCGGACTCGCAGTATTTT,TRBD2,TRBV5-1,.,TRBJ2-3
CASRGTGDGGYGYTF,TGTGCCAGCAGAGGTACAGGGGACGGAGGGTATGGCTACACCTTC,TRBD1,TRBV6-5,few,TRBJ1-2
CASSLGPGWAFF,TGTGCCAGCAGCTTGGGACCGGGGTGGGCTTTCTTT,.,TRBV5-8,.,TRBJ1-1
CASSLDGALTSGRAEQYF,TGTGCCAGCAGCTTGGACGGGGCATTGACTAGCGGGAGGGCCGAGCAGTACTTC,TRBD2,TRBV11-2,few,TRBJ2-7
CASSVGGGSTIYF,TGTGCCAGCAGCGTAGGCGGAGGGAGCACCATATATTTT,.,TRBV9,few,TRBJ1-3
CASSLALSSLVWHF,TGTGCCAGCAGCTTAGCGTTAAGCTCCCTAGTCTGGCACTTC,.,TRBV7-2,many,TRBJ2-7
CASRDRTEQFF,TGTGCCAGTAGAGACAGAACCGAGCAGTTCTTC,.,TRBV19,.,TRBJ2-1
CASSSRGEGEAFF,TGCGCCAGCAGCTCCCGGGGTGAGGGTGAAGCTTTCTTT,.,TRBV5-1,few,TRBJ1-1
CASSLSVGGEQYF,TGTGCCAGCAGTTTATCGGTAGGGGGCGAGCAGTACTTC,.,TRBV12-3/TRBV12-4,.,TRBJ2-7
CASSEELAGEISYNEQFF,TGTGCCAGCAGTGAAGAACTAGCGGGAGAAATCTCCTACAATGAGCAGTTCTTC,TRBD2,TRBV2,few,TRBJ2-1
CASSLRGQGADTQYF,TGTGCCAGCAGCTTGAGGGGGCAAGGGGCAGATACGCAGTATTTT,TRBD1,TRBV5-4,.,TRBJ2-3
CATSDVGRGEQYF,TGTGCCACCAGTGACGTGGGGAGAGGCGAGCAGTACTTC,.,TRBV24-1,.,TRBJ2-7
CATSDRTSGSYVGTQYF,TGTGCCACCAGTGATCGTACTAGCGGGAGTTACGTGGGGACCCAGTACTTC,TRBD2,TRBV24-1,.,TRBJ2-5
CASNPRGLGPYTF,TGTGCCAGCAATCCCAGGGGGCTAGGACCCTACACCTTC,TRBD1,TRBV28,few,TRBJ1-2
CASSLSFYRGSYNEQFF,TGTGCCAGCAGTTTATCCTTTTACAGGGGGTCCTACAATGAGCAGTTCTTC,TRBD1,TRBV28,once,TRBJ2-1
CASSETGAGETQYF,TGTGCCAGCAGCGAGACAGGGGCTGGGGAGACCCAGTACTTC,TRBD1,TRBV9,.,TRBJ2-5
CASSLGRETQYF,TGTGCCAGCAGCTTAGGGCGGGAGACCCAGTACTTC,.,TRBV11-2,.,TRBJ2-5
CASRERVYTGELFF,TGTGCCAGCAGGGAGCGGGTTTACACCGGGGAGCTGTTTTTT,.,TRBV6-5,.,TRBJ2-2
CAISAGPNTEAFF,TGTGCCATCAGTGCAGGGCCGAACACTGAAGCTTTCTTT,.,TRBV10-3,.,TRBJ1-1
CASSAGQAPGSYNSPLHF,TGTGCCAGCAGCGCAGGACAGGCGCCGGGGTCCTATAATTCACCCCTCCACTTT,TRBD1,TRBV9,.,TRBJ1-6